This passage covers 20 T cell receptor beta chains from one sample sequenced in a study of control samples from healthy donors and cancer patients. Some clones are missing from TCRdb's copy, which holds only in-frame ones; the method was immunoSEQ multiplex PCR. The sample includes about 220,000 clones, 85% to 95% of them seen just once. Specimen: blood. The receptor source for this set is a man aged 50-60 years in good health.

CDR3 amino acids: CASSLGGTRSETQYF. As DNA, the CDR3 is TGTGCCAGCAGCCTAGGAGGGACCCGAAGCGAGACCCAGTACTTC. The chain carries TRBV7-9 and TRBJ2-5; possibly TRBD2 for D (6 bases). The CDR3 has 15 residues. CDR1 is SEHNR and CDR2 is FQNEAQ in the germline V gene (reference sequence). The V end was cut by 5 bases, the J end by 5 bases, with 18 bases between. The full variable domain, with the rest looked up from reference TRBV7-9 and TRBJ2-5, is DTGVSQNPRHKITKRGQNVTFRCDPISEHNRLYWYRQTLGQGPEFLTYFQNEAQLEKSRLLSDRFSAERPKGSFSTLEIQRTEQGDSAMYLCASSLGGTRSETQYFGPGTRLLVL.

This clone appeared a single time. V is TRBV5-1 and J is TRBJ1-1, with a possible D match to TRBD1 (5 bases). This CDR3 comprises 14 residues. Trimming cost V 7 bases and J 4 bases, with 17 bases left between them. The V gene's germline CDR1 is SGHRS and CDR2 YFSETQ. CDR3 nucleotides: TGCGCCAGCTGTCGAGGGACCCCCGGCACTGAAGCTTTCTTT. Translating gives CASCRGTPGTEAFF.

The chain combines TRBV20-1 with TRBJ2-1; unclear D gene. The V end was cut by 7 bases, the J end by 3 bases, with 7 bases between. This CDR3 is built from 11 residues. Germline V gives CDR1 DFQATT, CDR2 SNEGSKA (reference sequence). The CDR3: CSGIDYNEQFF. The CDR3 region has the DNA TGCAGTGGAATTGACTACAATGAGCAGTTCTTC.

The rearrangement joins TRBV2 to TRBJ1-6; TRBD1 matches at 10 bases. Germline V CDR1 and CDR2: SNHLY, FYNNEI. The CDR3 is made up of 15 amino acids. J lost 8 bases, V lost 5 bases, and 6 bases had no gene match. The CDR3 reads CASSPTGQGYSPLHF. DNA of the CDR3: TGTGCCAGCAGTCCAACGGGACAGGGGTATTCACCCCTCCACTTT.

This clone was observed a single time. The chain couples TRBV5-6 to TRBJ2-1, with a possible D match to TRBD1 (5 bases). V gave up 3 bases and J gave up 3 bases, with 13 bases separating them. Germline V CDR1 and CDR2: SGHDT, YYEEEE. This CDR3 spans 15 amino acids. In DNA, the CDR3 is TGTGCCAGCAGCTCGGAGACAGCACTCTACAATGAGCAGTTCTTC. It is translated as CASSSETALYNEQFF.

In its sample, this clone was seen once. The chain recombines TRBV5-1 with TRBJ1-2, with a weak D call TRBD1 (5 bases). CDR1 and CDR2 (germline): SGHRS, YFSETQ. Deletions cut 4 bases from V and 2 bases from J, with 12 bases between. This CDR3 region has 14 residues. DNA for the CDR3: TGCGCCAGCAGCCCGATGACAGTGAACTATGGCTACACCTTC. Protein product: CASSPMTVNYGYTF. The complete variable domain, with remaining parts taken from reference TRBV5-1 and TRBJ1-2, reads KAGVTQTPRYLIKTRGQQVTLSCSPISGHRSVSWYQQTPGQGLQFLFEYFSETQRNKGNFPGRFSGRQFSNSRSEMNVSTLELGDSALYLCASSPMTVNYGYTFGSGTRLTVV.

The V gene is TRBV5-1, the J gene TRBJ1-1, with a tentative D call TRBD1 (6 bases). CDR3 length equals 16 residues. CDR1 and CDR2 from the germline V gene are SGHRS and YFSETQ. V lost 4 bases and J 1 base, leaving 17 bases between the germline ends. CDR3 sequence: CASSRGPQTGNTEAFF. CDR3 DNA sequence: TGCGCCAGCAGCCGAGGACCACAGACAGGGAACACTGAAGCTTTCTTT.

The chain employs TRBV29-1 and TRBJ1-2; D unclear. The CDR3 has 13 amino acids. Germline CDR1 SQVTM, CDR2 ANQGSEA. Trimming removed 5 bases from V and 3 bases from J, with 13 bases in between. CDR3 nucleotide sequence: TGCAGCGTTTCCCAACCCGGAGACTATGGCTACACCTTC. Protein product: CSVSQPGDYGYTF.

The genes are TRBV20-1 and TRBJ2-3; D not certain. Trimming pared 3 bases from V and 8 bases from J, leaving 6 bases between. Germline CDR1 and CDR2: DFQATT and SNEGSKA (reference sequence). This CDR3 has 10 residues. Here the CDR3 DNA reads TGCAGTGCTAGCTCGGGTACGCAGTATTTT. Translation: CSASSGTQYF.

V is TRBV5-6 and J is TRBJ1-2; D is perhaps TRBD1 (6 bases). V lost 7 bases and J 4 bases, leaving 14 bases between the germline ends. The CDR3 has 13 amino acids. Germline CDR1 reads SGHDT; CDR2 reads YYEEEE. Here the CDR3 reads CASGRGQGYGYTF. As DNA, the CDR3 is TGTGCCAGCGGCCGGGGGCAAGGCTATGGCTACACCTTC.

This rearrangement joins TRBV9 to TRBJ2-1; D may be TRBD2 (6 bases). This CDR3 spans 14 amino acids. Germline values: CDR1 SGDLS, CDR2 YYNGEE. Trimming pared 3 bases from V and 5 bases from J, leaving 12 bases between. In DNA, the CDR3 is TGTGCCAGCAGCGCCCAGGCGGGGAACAATGAGCAGTTCTTC. Its translation: CASSAQAGNNEQFF.

The CDR3 nucleotides read TGTGCCTGGAGTCAAGATTTAGTCACCGGGGAGCTGTTTTTT. Translation: CAWSQDLVTGELFF. The chain couples TRBV30 to TRBJ2-2; D unclear. This CDR3 is 14 amino acids long. Germline CDR1 reads GTSNPN; CDR2 reads SVGIG (reference sequence). V gave up 2 bases and J gave up 4 bases, with 11 bases separating them. Based on the CDR3 plus reference TRBV30 and TRBJ2-2, the full variable domain is SQTIHQWPATLVQPVGSPLSLECTVEGTSNPNLYWYRQAAGRGLQLLFYSVGIGQISSEVPQNLSASRPQDRQFILSSKKLLLSDSGFYLCAWSQDLVTGELFFGEGSRLTVL.

In regard to this clone: At the DNA level, this CDR3 is encoded by other sequences in the same sample as well. This rearrangement joins TRBV5-1 to TRBJ1-4; weak D call: TRBD1 (5 bases). Germline CDR1 is SGHRS and CDR2 is YFSETQ. Trimming stripped 0 bases from V and 2 bases from J, with 5 bases between. CDR3 length: 14 residues. The chain's CDR3 is CASSLEGTNEKLFF. Written as DNA, the CDR3 is TGCGCCAGCAGCTTGGAGGGGACTAATGAAAAACTGTTTTTT.

V gene TRBV27 combines with J gene TRBJ1-5, with 7 bases fitting TRBD1. V lost 6 bases and J lost 5; bases outside the gene matches: 10. CDR3 length: 15 residues. Germline CDR1 reads MNHEY; CDR2 reads SMNVEV (reference sequence). In DNA, the CDR3 is TGTGCCAGCAGGCCCGGGACAGCCGGCGATCAGCCCCAGCATTTT. Amino acids: CASRPGTAGDQPQHF.

The gene calls are TRBV3-1 (or the pseudogene TRBV3-2) and TRBJ1-2; maybe TRBD1 (5 bases). This CDR3 is built from 13 residues. Trimming pared 1 base from V and 8 bases from J, leaving 11 bases between. Germline CDR1 and CDR2: LGHDT and YNNKEL (reference sequence). CDR3 sequence: CASSQGPGQGYTF. In nucleotides, the CDR3 is TGTGCCAGCAGCCAAGGTCCAGGGCAAGGCTACACCTTC.

The V call is TRBV27, the J call TRBJ1-2; the match to TRBD1 covers 9 bases. This CDR3 has 14 amino acids. The germline CDR1 and CDR2 sequences are MNHEY and SMNVEV (reference sequence). Trimming took 7 bases from V and 4 from J; bases not matched to a gene: 7. The CDR3 DNA follows: TGTGCCAGCAAAAGGGACAGGGATGCCTATGGCTACACCTTC. Translated: CASKRDRDAYGYTF.

This clone was seen just once. The V and J genes are TRBV14 and TRBJ2-3; D is possibly TRBD2 (5 bases). This CDR3 region has 13 residues. Trimming took off 5 bases at V and 6 bases at J, with 12 bases between the two ends. The V gene's germline CDR1 is SGHDN and CDR2 FVKESK. The CDR3 nucleotides read TGTGCCAGCAGCTCCCTCGGGGTGGATACGCAGTATTTT. Protein sequence: CASSSLGVDTQYF.

Only one count was recorded for this clone. CDR3 protein: CASSSRGTGEQYV. CDR3 sequence (DNA): TGTGCCAGCAGCTCCCGGGGGACGGGCGAGCAGTACGTC. This chain links TRBV6-2 or TRBV6-3 with TRBJ2-7; weak D call: TRBD2 (6 bases). There are 13 residues in the CDR3. Germline lookup yields CDR1 MNHEY and CDR2 SVGEGT. V lost 6 bases and J 6 bases, leaving 15 bases between the germline ends.

V is TRBV6-1 and J is TRBJ1-1; 7 bases line up with TRBD1. Germline loops: CDR1 MNHNS, CDR2 SASEGT. This CDR3 has 17 amino acids. V shed 2 bases and J 0 bases; nucleotides not matched to a gene: 9. CDR3 DNA: TGTGCCAGCAGTGAAAGGGGTCGGGACAGAATGAACACTGAAGCTTTCTTT. This sequence encodes CASSERGRDRMNTEAFF.

This chain connects TRBV20-1 to TRBJ2-1; D uncertain. Germline loops: CDR1 DFQATT, CDR2 SNEGSKA (reference sequence). The CDR3 contains 10 residues. Trimming removed 5 bases from V and 5 bases from J, with 4 bases in between. CDR3 in amino acids: CSAGHNEQFF. The CDR3 DNA follows: TGCAGTGCTGGCCACAATGAGCAGTTCTTC.